The 29 T cell receptor beta chains given below trace back to one sample, sequenced in a study of blood T cells in healthy people across ages. PCR was performed a second time for 7 to 11 cycles using a sample-barcoded 5' primer and a J-beta primer mix. TCRdb fed the 5' RACE reads into MiXCR, producing one record per CDR3 protein. The table records around 1,500,000 distinct CDR3 sequences, about 30% of them present only once. Specimen: blood. These receptors all come from a woman in her 30s in good health.

This clonotype was counted only a few times. This chain links TRBV7-2 with TRBJ2-1; 14 nucleotides align to TRBD2. Per germline, CDR1 SGHTA and CDR2 FQGNSA. This CDR3 spans 13 amino acids. V trimming: 5 bases; J trimming: 15 bases; junction bases outside the gene matches: 6. DNA for the CDR3: TGTGCCAGCAGCCCCGGGACTAGCGGGGGTACGTTCTTC. It specifies CASSPGTSGGTFF.

This clonotype has at least ten counts. The J gene is TRBJ2-1, the V gene TRBV9; 9 nucleotides agree with TRBD2. The ends lost 4 bases at V and 0 bases at J; junction bases unmatched: 5. The CDR3 sequence is 16 residues long. CDR1 is SGDLS and CDR2 is YYNGEE in the germline V gene. CDR3 in amino acids: CASSSSGARSYNEQFF. The CDR3 DNA is TGTGCCAGCAGCTCTAGCGGGGCCCGCTCCTACAATGAGCAGTTCTTC. Variable domain in full (rest from reference TRBV9 and TRBJ2-1): DSGVTQTPKHLITATGQRVTLRCSPRSGDLSVYWYQQSLDQGLQFLIQYYNGEERAKGNILERFSAQQFPDLHSELNLSSLELGDSALYFCASSSSGARSYNEQFFGPGTRLTVL.

Concerning this clonotype itself: A much larger clone lies a single base off, so this may be a read error. The V gene is TRBV20-1, the J gene TRBJ2-5; D gene unclear. CDR3 length equals 14 residues. V was shortened by 1 base and J by 5 bases, with 14 bases between the two germline ends. Germline lookup yields CDR1 DFQATT and CDR2 SNEGSKA (reference sequence). The CDR3 loop is CSARGRWVPETQYF. The DNA for the CDR3 is TGCAGTGCTAGAGGACGGTGGGTCCCCGAGACCCAGTACTTC.

V gene TRBV12-3 or TRBV12-4 combines with J gene TRBJ1-1, with TRBD1 matching 7 bases. Trimming took 5 bases from V and 3 from J; bases not matched to a gene: 15. This CDR3 region has 17 residues. CDR3 DNA sequence: TGTGCCAGCAGTCCCGACAGGGACGGGAGCTGGGACACTGAAGCTTTCTTT. Translating gives CASSPDRDGSWDTEAFF.

This clonotype came up many times. This chain connects TRBV29-1 to TRBJ2-7, with 8 bases that match TRBD1. Trimming at V came to 7 bases and at J to 3 bases, leaving 5 bases not matched to a gene. Germline CDR1 reads SQVTM; CDR2 reads ANQGSEA. The CDR3 contains 12 residues. CDR3 amino acids: CSALDRDYEQYF. CDR3 nucleotide sequence: TGCAGCGCCCTGGACAGGGACTACGAGCAGTACTTC.

This clonotype was counted between two and nine times. The chain recombines TRBV11-2 with TRBJ2-3; TRBD2 matches at 11 bases. This CDR3 region has 14 residues. Germline V gene lookup returns CDR1 SGHAT and CDR2 FQNNGV. V trimming: 11 bases; J trimming: 4 bases; junction bases outside the gene matches: 8. The DNA for the CDR3 is TGTGCCTTATCTAGCGGGGGGAACGCAGATACGCAGTATTTT. Translated: CALSSGGNADTQYF.

There are a few counts of this clonotype. The chain has TRBV7-3 and TRBJ2-3; 12 nucleotides align to TRBD2. The CDR3 has 16 amino acids. Germline V gene lookup returns CDR1 SGHTA and CDR2 FQGTGA. Trimming at V came to 4 bases and at J to 4 bases, leaving 6 bases not matched to a gene. DNA of the CDR3: TGTGCCAGCAGCTCCCTACTAGCGGGGGGCCCAGATACGCAGTATTTT. This translates into CASSSLLAGGPDTQYF.

This clonotype was detected ten times or more. This rearrangement joins TRBV9 to TRBJ2-7, with D tentatively TRBD1 or TRBD2 (5 bases each). V was pared by 3 bases and J by 2 bases, with 12 bases between. The CDR3 is 14 amino acids. Germline assignment: CDR1 SGDLS and CDR2 YYNGEE. CDR3 in amino acids: CASSAGTETYEQYF. In DNA, the CDR3 is TGTGCCAGCAGCGCCGGGACGGAAACCTACGAGCAGTACTTC. The whole variable domain, filled in from reference TRBV9 and TRBJ2-7, reads DSGVTQTPKHLITATGQRVTLRCSPRSGDLSVYWYQQSLDQGLQFLIQYYNGEERAKGNILERFSAQQFPDLHSELNLSSLELGDSALYFCASSAGTETYEQYFGPGTRLTVT.

The chain recombines TRBV6-1 with TRBJ1-5, with D unclear. Trimming took off 5 bases at V and 2 bases at J, with 16 bases between the two ends. The CDR3 totals 16 residues. Germline V gene sequence: CDR1 MNHNS, CDR2 SASEGT. The CDR3 protein is CASSPKLPEGNQPQHF. CDR3 sequence (DNA): TGTGCCAGCAGTCCCAAGCTACCTGAGGGCAATCAGCCCCAGCATTTT.

This rearrangement joins TRBV20-1 to TRBJ2-7; TRBD2 matches 8 bases. Unmatched junction bases numbered 16, after V lost 6 bases and J lost 0 bases. From germline, CDR1 is DFQATT and CDR2 SNEGSKA (reference sequence). The CDR3 has 17 amino acids. CDR3 bases: TGCAGTGCCTGGGGAGGACTAGCAGAGGACTACTCCTACGAGCAGTACTTC. It translates to CSAWGGLAEDYSYEQYF.

The chain links TRBV15 to TRBJ1-2; D gene ambiguous. The V and J ends lost 3 bases and 4 bases respectively, with 12 bases between them. The germline V gene encodes CDR1 LNHNV and CDR2 YYDKDF (reference sequence). The CDR3 contains 14 residues. CDR3 in amino acids: CATSSPEEPYGYTF. CDR3 nucleotide sequence: TGTGCCACCAGCAGCCCAGAGGAACCCTATGGCTACACCTTC.

This chain joins TRBV12-3 or TRBV12-4 and TRBJ1-3; 9 bases agree with TRBD1. The CDR3 totals 16 residues. The V and J ends lost 8 bases and 2 bases, in that order; junction bases with no gene match: 10. Here the CDR3 DNA reads TGTGCCAGCGGATCCGGGACAGGGAGCACTGGAAACACCATATATTTT. It specifies CASGSGTGSTGNTIYF.

This clonotype was detected a few times. The chain employs TRBV20-1 and TRBJ2-3; D gene unclear. V lost 2 bases and J lost 0, with 6 bases in between. In germline, CDR1 is DFQATT, CDR2 SNEGSKA (reference sequence). The CDR3 is 13 amino acids. CDR3 in amino acids: CSARLVSTDTQYF. The CDR3 region has the DNA TGCAGTGCTAGACTAGTAAGCACAGATACGCAGTATTTT.

The V and J genes are TRBV6-4 and TRBJ2-1; 9 bases agree with TRBD2. The CDR3 consists of 17 residues. Germline-derived CDR1 and CDR2 are MRHNA and SNTAGT. With V trimmed by 6 bases and J by 4 bases, 13 bases remained unmatched. The CDR3 here is CASRLERASGEYNEQFF. CDR3 in DNA: TGTGCCAGCAGACTGGAACGGGCTAGCGGGGAATACAATGAGCAGTTCTTC.

This clonotype occurred a few times. The chain employs TRBV7-8 and TRBJ2-3; D tentatively reads TRBD1 or TRBD2 (5 bases each). The CDR3 extends over 15 amino acids. Trimming removed 4 bases from V and 1 base from J, with 12 bases in between. Germline values: CDR1 SGHVS, CDR2 FQNEAQ. The CDR3 nucleotides are TGTGCCAGCAGCTCAGGGAACGGGGGCACAGATACGCAGTATTTT. It codes for CASSSGNGGTDTQYF.

V and J are TRBV3-1 and TRBJ2-7; no firm D call. The V and J ends lost 1 base and 7 bases respectively, with 8 bases between them. CDR3 length: 12 amino acids. Germline CDR1 LGHDT, CDR2 YNNKEL (reference sequence). This CDR3 is CASSQVSAEQYF. The CDR3 region has the DNA TGTGCCAGCAGCCAAGTTAGTGCTGAGCAGTACTTC.

V is TRBV28 and J is TRBJ1-5, with D possibly matching TRBD1 (5 bases). The CDR3 spans 14 residues. Per germline, CDR1 MDHEN and CDR2 SYDVKM. V was pared by 7 bases and J by 7 bases, with 17 bases between. CDR3 coding DNA: TGTGCCAGCACTTTGCGGGAGGGGTGGCAGCCCCAGCATTTT. As protein: CASTLREGWQPQHF.

The chain combines TRBV4-3 with TRBJ2-7; the D is unclear. V was clipped by 0 bases and J by 9 bases, with 12 bases between them. The CDR3 is made up of 13 amino acids. Germline V gives CDR1 LGHNA, CDR2 YSLEER. The CDR3 DNA reads TGCGCCAGCAGCCAAGAACCGGGTCTCGGGCAGTACTTC. This gives the protein CASSQEPGLGQYF.

The J gene is TRBJ2-7, the V gene TRBV28; the D gene could be TRBD1 or TRBD2 (5 bases each). The V and J ends lost 11 bases and 0 bases respectively, with 17 bases between them. CDR3 length: 14 amino acids. Germline CDR1 and CDR2: MDHEN and SYDVKM. Here the CDR3 reads CASLRGLSSYEQYF. DNA for the CDR3: TGTGCCTCACTCCGGGGCCTTAGCTCCTACGAGCAGTACTTC. Together with reference TRBV28 and TRBJ2-7, the CDR3 gives the full variable domain: DVKVTQSSRYLVKRTGEKVFLECVQDMDHENMFWYRQDPGLGLRLIYFSYDVKMKEKGDIPEGYSVSREKKERFSLILESASTNQTSMYLCASLRGLSSYEQYFGPGTRLTVT.

This clonotype was counted only a few times. The junction shows a germline mismatch at one end, possibly a read error. This rearrangement joins TRBV12-3 or TRBV12-4 to TRBJ1-2; D gene uncertain. There are 15 residues in the CDR3. This chain's CDR3 is CANSSGTGSLYGYTF. CDR3 coding DNA: TGTGCCAACAGTTCGGGAACCGGGAGCCTCTATGGCTACACCTTC.

This clonotype was recorded at least ten times. V gene TRBV20-1 combines with J gene TRBJ2-1; 8 bases line up with TRBD1. The germline V gene has CDR1 DFQATT and CDR2 SNEGSKA (reference sequence). The CDR3 spans 15 residues. V dropped 5 bases and J dropped 1; count of bases not matched to a gene: 7. CDR3 amino acids: CSASVRGLSYNEQFF. CDR3 sequence (DNA): TGCAGTGCTTCCGTCAGGGGGCTGTCCTACAATGAGCAGTTCTTC.

The chain uses TRBV20-1 and TRBJ1-5; D possibly corresponds to TRBD1 (5 bases). Per the germline V gene, CDR1 is DFQATT and CDR2 is SNEGSKA (reference sequence). This CDR3 has 14 amino acids. Between the trimmed V and J ends, which lost 6 bases and 1 base, there was a span of 13 bases. CDR3 DNA: TGCAGTGCCCTAGGCCGGGACAGCAATCAGCCCCAGCATTTT. Amino acid sequence: CSALGRDSNQPQHF.

This clonotype was found many times. The rearrangement uses TRBV7-2 and TRBJ2-1; TRBD2 matches at 10 bases. From germline, CDR1 is SGHTA and CDR2 FQGNSA. V lost 8 bases and J lost 2; bases outside the gene matches: 6. The CDR3 runs 15 residues. This chain's CDR3 is CASGRTSGAYNEQFF. The CDR3 DNA sequence: TGTGCCAGCGGCAGGACTAGCGGCGCCTACAATGAGCAGTTCTTC.

The sample holds a few counts of this clonotype. The rearrangement links TRBV12-3 or TRBV12-4 to TRBJ1-2; TRBD1 is a possible D gene (5 bases). The ends were cut back, 8 bases at V and 0 bases at J, with 13 bases in the middle. CDR3 length: 14 amino acids. CDR3 sequence: CASLRGTTNYGYTF. DNA for the CDR3: TGTGCCAGCTTGCGGGGGACCACTAACTATGGCTACACCTTC.

The sample holds many counts of this clonotype. The chain is built from TRBV13 and TRBJ2-6; perhaps D is TRBD1 or TRBD2 (5 bases each). Per germline, CDR1 PRHDT and CDR2 FYEKMQ (reference sequence). Trimming stripped 2 bases from V and 4 bases from J, with 15 bases between. The CDR3 has 17 amino acids. CDR3 amino acids: CASSLYGRGTGANVLTF. Here the CDR3 DNA reads TGTGCCAGCAGCTTATACGGTAGAGGGACCGGGGCCAACGTCCTGACTTTC.

The chain employs TRBV20-1 and TRBJ1-1; the D is unclear. V shed 3 bases and J shed 7 bases, with 6 bases lying between them. Germline V gene data show CDR1 as DFQATT and CDR2 as SNEGSKA (reference sequence). The CDR3 loop spans 10 amino acids. The CDR3 reads CSASVVEAFF. The CDR3 nucleotides are TGCAGTGCTAGTGTAGTTGAAGCTTTCTTT.

The chain uses TRBV20-1 and TRBJ1-3, with 8 bases aligning to TRBD1. Losses at the gene ends were 0 bases for V and 3 bases for J; bases not matched to a gene: 4. The CDR3 covers 15 residues. CDR1 is DFQATT, CDR2 SNEGSKA, per germline (reference sequence). CDR3 DNA: TGCAGTGCTAGAGATCCAGGGGGCTTTGGAAACACCATATATTTT. It specifies CSARDPGGFGNTIYF.

This clonotype was detected only once. This sequence joins TRBV9 and TRBJ2-2; 9 nucleotides match TRBD2. The CDR3 is made up of 16 amino acids. Germline values: CDR1 SGDLS, CDR2 YYNGEE. The V gene end was trimmed by 3 bases and the J gene end by 1 base; junction bases not matched to a gene: 4. This chain's CDR3 is CASSGSAGGNTGELFF. The DNA of the CDR3 is TGTGCCAGCAGCGGGTCAGCGGGAGGGAACACCGGGGAGCTGTTTTTT.

This clonotype has a handful of counts. The chain carries TRBV20-1 and TRBJ2-5; TRBD2 matches at 8 bases. The germline CDR1 and CDR2 sequences are DFQATT and SNEGSKA (reference sequence). Germline trimming cut 2 bases from V and 3 bases from J; bases unmatched to any gene: 2. The length of the CDR3 is 13 residues. CDR3 DNA sequence: TGCAGTGCTAGATCCGGGGGGGAAGAGACCCAGTACTTC. This encodes CSARSGGEETQYF.